The T cell receptor (beta chain) described here comes from a study of CD8+CD57+ T cells in acquired aplastic anemia. In germline, CDR1 is SGHRS, CDR2 YFSETQ. This CDR3 has 17 residues. Trimming took 4 bases from V and 3 from J; bases not matched to a gene: 15. Before being chosen for sequencing, patients had shown CD8+CD57+ cell expansion by flow cytometry. None of the patients had been given any therapy when their blood was sampled. Profiling of TCR beta VDJ combinations and CDR3 sequences used genomic DNA as template. TCRdb re-called the reads with MiXCR, one entry per CDR3 protein. In the table there are approximately 190,000 distinct CDR3 sequences, just under 50% of which are singletons. The study, taken as a whole, reports: Over 25 CD8+ CDR3 sequences occurred in both the patients and the controls.

Ten or more counts support this clonotype. The antigen is undetermined. This chain joins TRBV5-1 and TRBJ2-7; 8 bases are a match to TRBD2. Sequenced sample: sorted CD4+, CD8+, or CD8+CD57+ T cells (not recorded which) from PBMCs. The receptor was isolated from a human donor with aplastic anemia. CDR3 amino acids: CASSISPGGLFVYEQYF. The DNA for the CDR3 is TGCGCCAGCAGCATCTCACCGGGGGGGCTTTTCGTCTACGAGCAGTACTTC.